The rows below give T cell receptor beta chains drawn from one sample of a study of cytomegalovirus exposure and HLA in healthy donors. Sequencing used immunoSEQ multiplex PCR; TCRdb keeps in-frame clones, though not all of them. The sample carries 190,000 or so clones, over 75% recorded once. Sequences were obtained from PBMCs. These TCRs come from a woman between 50 and 59 years old in good health and CMV-seropositive. CDR3s include the opening cysteine and the closing phenylalanine or tryptophan. The D gene is left open where the match is weak.

V gene	CDR3 length	J gene	D gene	CDR3 protein	CDR3 DNA
TRBV11-2	12	TRBJ2-2	-	CASTGATGELFF	TGTGCCAGCACGGGTGCCACCGGGGAGCTGTTTTTT
TRBV7-2	13	TRBJ2-5	-	CASSLLAQETQYF	TGTGCCAGCAGCTTACTAGCCCAAGAGACCCAGTACTTC
TRBV5-1	14	TRBJ1-2	-	CASTIDTTNYGYTF	TGCGCCAGCACCATTGACACCACTAACTATGGCTACACCTTC
TRBV18	12	TRBJ2-7	-	CASSSVSYEQYF	TGTGCCAGCTCATCGGTCTCCTACGAGCAGTACTTC
TRBV2	13	TRBJ2-7	-	CASHREPLSEQYF	TGTGCCAGCCACCGGGAGCCGCTTTCCGAGCAGTACTTC
TRBV7-3	15	TRBJ1-6	-	CASSQEGAGGSPLHF	TGTGCCAGCAGCCAAGAGGGCGCCGGCGGGTCACCCCTCCACTTT
TRBV4-2	14	TRBJ2-1	TRBD2	CASSRAGGVNEQFF	TGTGCCAGCTCCCGGGCGGGGGGTGTTAATGAGCAGTTCTTC
TRBV9	15	TRBJ2-3	TRBD1	CASSVTQGAADTQYF	TGTGCCAGCAGCGTAACTCAGGGGGCCGCAGATACGCAGTATTTT
TRBV6-5	13	TRBJ2-1	TRBD2	CASSRPGGPEQFF	TGTGCCAGCAGCAGACCGGGGGGGCCCGAGCAGTTCTTC
TRBV2	14	TRBJ2-2	-	CASTFALDAGELFF	TGTGCCAGCACCTTCGCACTAGACGCCGGGGAGCTGTTTTTT
TRBV9	15	TRBJ1-4	TRBD1	CASSAETGGHEKLFF	TGTGCCAGCAGCGCAGAGACAGGGGGCCATGAAAAACTGTTTTTT
TRBV7-9	13	TRBJ2-7	-	CASSPVTGYEQYF	TGTGCCAGCAGCCCCGTCACGGGTTACGAGCAGTACTTC
TRBV6-5	12	TRBJ1-1	-	CASSRSGAEAFF	TGTGCCAGCAGCCGCTCAGGGGCTGAAGCTTTCTTT